This T cell receptor (beta chain) was sequenced in a study of cytomegalovirus exposure and HLA in healthy donors. Overall study results and limits: Several top significant clusters appeared, in a later analysis, to be linked to common viral pathogens.

As for this clone: Antigen unknown.

The PCR used 60 Vbeta and 13 Jbeta primers. Assay: immunoSEQ multiplex PCR; the TCRdb copy retains only in-frame clones and omits some. Found here are some 41,000 clones, 60% to 75% of them singletons; the top ten hold 3.5% to 4%. V was pared by 4 bases and J by 3 bases, with 7 bases of the junction left unmatched. Germline CDR1 is SNHLY and CDR2 is FYNNEI. The CDR3 covers 15 residues. The chain recombines TRBV2 with TRBJ1-2; 8 bases align to TRBD1. This sequence originates from a man in his forties in good health and CMV-seronegative. Sequencing was performed on PBMCs. The CDR3 bases are TGTGCCAGCAGTGCCCGGACAGGGATATACTATGGCTACACCTTC. This gives the protein CASSARTGIYYGYTF. Supplemented by reference TRBV2 and TRBJ1-2, the full variable domain reads EPEVTQTPSHQVTQMGQEVILRCVPISNHLYFYWYRQILGQKVEFLVSFYNNEISEKSEIFDDQFSVERPDGSNFTLKIRSTKLEDSAMYFCASSARTGIYYGYTFGSGTRLTVV.